One sample yielded the 19 T cell receptor beta chains listed below, sequenced in a study of T cells in Graves' hyperthyroidism and ophthalmopathy. Authors of the study amplified TCR beta CDR3 regions from RNA transcripts. With the HTBI primer set, the TCR CDR3 went through a first round of RT-PCR. TCRdb reanalysed the multiplex PCR reads using MiXCR and keeps one entry per CDR3 protein. Among 600,000 to 650,000 distinct CDR3 sequences listed, around 21% were seen once. The source material was blood. The receptors come from a man aged 25 to 40 with Graves' ophthalmopathy.

V gene TRBV6-1 combines with J gene TRBJ2-2; 7 nucleotides align to TRBD2. From germline, CDR1 is MNHNS and CDR2 SASEGT. V was pared by 5 bases and J by 5 bases, with 8 bases of the junction left unmatched. This CDR3 region has 15 residues. CDR3 in amino acids: CASSTGLLGTGELFF. Written as DNA, the CDR3 is TGTGCCAGCAGTACGGGACTACTGGGGACCGGGGAGCTGTTTTTT.

Points on this clonotype: This may arise from a read error, as a much more abundant clone is one base away. The V call is TRBV30, the J call TRBJ2-2, with a possible D match to TRBD2 (6 bases). The CDR3 covers 11 residues. Germline V gene lookup returns CDR1 GTSNPN and CDR2 SVGIG (reference sequence). Between the trimmed V and J ends, which lost 4 bases and 16 bases, there was a span of 16 bases. The DNA of the CDR3 is TGTGCCTGGACCTCAGGAGGGGAACCGTTTTTT. Amino acid sequence: CAWTSGGEPFF. Supplemented by reference TRBV30 and TRBJ2-2, the full variable domain reads SQTIHQWPATLVQPVGSPLSLECTVEGTSNPNLYWYRQAAGRGLQLLFYSVGIGQISSEVPQNLSASRPQDRQFILSSKKLLLSDSGFYLCAWTSGGEPFFGEGSRLTVL.

The chain has TRBV4-1 and TRBJ2-7, with 9 bases aligning to TRBD2. The CDR3 consists of 16 residues. Germline CDR1 is MGHRA and CDR2 is YSYEKL. With V trimmed by 1 base and J by 2 bases, 6 bases remained unmatched. CDR3 bases: TGCGCCAGCAGCCAAGTACCAGCGGGAGGCACCTACGAGCAGTACTTC. It encodes CASSQVPAGGTYEQYF.

The chain links TRBV6-2 or TRBV6-3 to TRBJ2-1, with D perhaps TRBD1 (5 bases). The germline V gene has CDR1 MNHEY and CDR2 SVGEGT. Between the trimmed V and J ends, which lost 8 bases and 0 bases, there was a span of 8 bases. The CDR3 spans 13 residues. The CDR3 region is CASYDSSYNEQFF. The CDR3 region has the DNA TGTGCCAGCTACGACAGCTCCTACAATGAGCAGTTCTTC.

Ten or more counts support this clonotype. The J gene is TRBJ2-7, the V gene TRBV28; 9 nucleotides match TRBD1. Germline CDR1 reads MDHEN; CDR2 reads SYDVKM. V dropped 5 bases and J dropped 6; count of bases not matched to a gene: 14. This CDR3 has 16 residues. CDR3 sequence: CASSPGIRTGEGEQYF. CDR3 DNA sequence: TGTGCCAGCAGTCCTGGAATAAGGACAGGGGAGGGCGAGCAGTACTTC.

The chain couples TRBV6-2 or TRBV6-3 to TRBJ2-7; TRBD2 aligns across 7 bases. The germline CDR1 and CDR2 sequences are MNHEY and SVGEGT. After removal of 7 bases from V and 0 bases from J, the junction contained 15 bases not matched to a gene. The CDR3 extends over 17 amino acids. The CDR3, as DNA: TGTGCCAGCACCTACGTCGGAGGGAGGGCTTCCTCCTACGAGCAGTACTTC. Translation gives CASTYVGGRASSYEQYF.

The chain carries TRBV7-3 and TRBJ2-5; 7 nucleotides align to TRBD2. Germline CDR1 SGHTA, CDR2 FQGTGA. V lost 4 bases and J lost 4; bases outside the gene matches: 6. The CDR3 loop spans 14 amino acids. The chain's CDR3 is CASSWVGGGETQYF. The CDR3 DNA sequence: TGTGCCAGCAGCTGGGTGGGGGGGGGAGAGACCCAGTACTTC.

This clonotype was counted at least ten times. This chain's CDR3 is CSASAGKKGQPQHF. In nucleotides, the CDR3 is TGCAGTGCTAGTGCGGGGAAGAAAGGTCAGCCCCAGCATTTT. The chain uses TRBV20-1 and TRBJ1-5, with D unclear. Germline V CDR1 and CDR2: DFQATT, SNEGSKA (reference sequence). The germline V and J ends were trimmed by 3 bases and 6 bases, with 15 bases remaining between them. The CDR3 spans 14 residues.

V usage is TRBV5-1 and J usage is TRBJ1-2; D possibly corresponds to TRBD1 (6 bases). The CDR3 is 13 residues long. The germline CDR1 and CDR2 sequences are SGHRS and YFSETQ. The V end lost 2 bases, the J end lost 4 bases, and 9 bases lay between the germline ends. This CDR3 reads CASSFQGTYGYTF. The CDR3 DNA is TGCGCCAGCAGCTTTCAGGGGACCTATGGCTACACCTTC.

This clonotype occurred many times. This chain uses TRBV11-1 with TRBJ2-2, with D possibly being TRBD2 (5 bases). This CDR3 contains 15 residues. The V end was cut by 2 bases, the J end by 4 bases, with 11 bases between. The V gene's germline CDR1 is SGHAT and CDR2 FQDESV (reference sequence). The CDR3 region is CASSLRGLGTGELFF. As DNA, the CDR3 is TGTGCCAGCAGCTTACGAGGGTTGGGCACCGGGGAGCTGTTTTTT.

In nucleotides, the CDR3 is TGTGCCAGCACAGCGGGACCGTACACCGGGGAGCTGTTTTTT. This gives the protein CASTAGPYTGELFF. The chain joins TRBV6-1 to TRBJ2-2; 7 bases line up with TRBD2. This CDR3 has 14 residues. Germline-derived CDR1 and CDR2 are MNHNS and SASEGT. The J segment lost 3 bases and the V segment lost 7 bases, leaving 5 bases of the junction unmatched.

This clonotype was seen a handful of times. This chain connects TRBV12-3 or TRBV12-4 to TRBJ2-2; 9 bases match TRBD1. The CDR3 loop spans 16 amino acids. V was clipped by 6 bases and J by 1 base; unmatched bases: 6. The CDR3, as DNA: TGTGCCAGCAGCCCACAGGGGGCCCTGAACACCGGGGAGCTGTTTTTT. Amino acid sequence: CASSPQGALNTGELFF.

Ten or more counts support this clonotype. The chain joins TRBV6-5 to TRBJ2-3; D unclear. CDR1 and CDR2 (germline): MNHEY, SVGAGI. Between the trimmed V and J ends, which lost 0 bases and 1 base, there was a span of 11 bases. The CDR3 spans 16 residues. CDR3 coding DNA: TGTGCCAGCAGTTACTCCCCCCAGCGAGGCACAGATACGCAGTATTTT. Translating gives CASSYSPQRGTDTQYF.

This rearrangement joins TRBV7-2 to TRBJ2-7; tentatively, D is TRBD1 or TRBD2 (7 bases each). The CDR3 totals 18 residues. With 5 bases removed from V and 2 bases from J, the gap between germline ends came to 25 bases. Germline assignment: CDR1 SGHTA and CDR2 FQGNSA. CDR3 in amino acids: CASSPRGGVVSWTYEQYF. DNA for the CDR3: TGTGCCAGCAGCCCCAGGGGGGGTGTCGTAAGTTGGACCTACGAGCAGTACTTC.

The V gene is TRBV20-1, the J gene TRBJ1-1; D possibly corresponds to TRBD1 (5 bases). Trimming shortened V by 4 bases and J by 4 bases, and 13 bases separated the two germline ends. This CDR3 has 13 residues. Germline V CDR1 and CDR2: DFQATT, SNEGSKA (reference sequence). CDR3 nucleotide sequence: TGCAGTGCTATTCGTGGGGGGGTCACTGAAGCTTTCTTT. This codes for CSAIRGGVTEAFF.

The V gene is TRBV29-1, the J gene TRBJ2-1; 8 nucleotides match TRBD1. V lost 2 bases, J lost 3 bases, and 3 bases stayed unmatched. Germline V lookup: CDR1 SQVTM, CDR2 ANQGSEA. The CDR3 sequence is 14 residues long. The CDR3 region is CSVEIGTGYNEQFF. The CDR3 nucleotides read TGCAGCGTTGAAATAGGGACAGGCTACAATGAGCAGTTCTTC.

This clonotype appeared many times. V and J are TRBV27 and TRBJ1-1; D not resolved. Germline CDR1 is MNHEY and CDR2 is SMNVEV (reference sequence). V was shortened by 3 bases and J by 1 base, with 6 bases between the two germline ends. The length of the CDR3 is 13 residues. CDR3 coding DNA: TGTGCCAGCAGTTTCCGGACGAACACTGAAGCTTTCTTT. It yields the protein CASSFRTNTEAFF.

This chain links TRBV20-1 with TRBJ2-3, with TRBD1 matching 7 bases. J lost 1 base, V lost 5 bases, and 12 bases had no gene match. CDR1 and CDR2 from the germline V gene are DFQATT and SNEGSKA (reference sequence). CDR3 length: 16 amino acids. CDR3 nucleotides: TGCAGTGCTCCGGGCCGCTCTAGGGGGCGCACAGATACGCAGTATTTT. Translating gives CSAPGRSRGRTDTQYF.

The genes are TRBV6-2 or TRBV6-3 and TRBJ2-1; the match to TRBD2 covers 8 bases. The CDR3 has 15 amino acids. V trimming: 6 bases; J trimming: 4 bases; junction bases outside the gene matches: 8. Germline V gives CDR1 MNHEY, CDR2 SVGEGT. CDR3 bases: TGTGCCAGCAGGCCGGGCGGGAGGCATTACAATGAGCAGTTCTTC. Translating it yields CASRPGGRHYNEQFF.